These 14 T cell receptor beta chains came from one sample sequenced in a study of cytomegalovirus exposure and HLA in healthy donors. Method: immunoSEQ multiplex PCR; TCRdb's copy keeps in-frame clones and lacks some. The data hold about 280,000 clones, with approximately 90% observed a single time. Sequencing input: PBMCs. Every receptor here comes from a woman aged 18-29 years in good health and CMV-seronegative.

This clone was observed a single time. The V and J genes are TRBV7-2 and TRBJ1-5; a weak D match, TRBD1 (6 bases). Germline CDR1 reads SGHTA; CDR2 reads FQGNSA. V was cut by 5 bases and J by 5 bases, with 10 bases left in between. This CDR3 comprises 13 residues. The CDR3 region is CASSRGQYQPQHF. CDR3 DNA: TGTGCCAGCAGCCGCGGACAGTATCAGCCCCAGCATTTT.

In this sample, this clone turned up once. This chain uses TRBV7-2 with TRBJ2-7, with 10 bases identical to TRBD2. This CDR3 has 18 residues. The germline V gene has CDR1 SGHTA and CDR2 FQGNSA. Trimming removed 5 bases from V and 0 bases from J; junction bases left unmatched: 13. In nucleotides, the CDR3 is TGTGCCAGCAGCAAACGTAGGACTAGCGGATATAGCTCCTACGAGCAGTACTTC. Its protein is CASSKRRTSGYSSYEQYF.

This chain connects TRBV7-2 to TRBJ2-3; tentatively, D is TRBD2 (5 bases). Germline assignment: CDR1 SGHTA and CDR2 FQGNSA. This CDR3 has 14 residues. V dropped 5 bases and J dropped 2 bases, with 11 bases sitting between them. CDR3 DNA sequence: TGTGCCAGCAGCAACGGACTGAACACAGATACGCAGTATTTT. Translation: CASSNGLNTDTQYF.

This chain uses TRBV28 with TRBJ2-7; 8 bases agree with TRBD2. V dropped 7 bases and J dropped 1; count of bases not matched to a gene: 12. The germline CDR1 and CDR2 sequences are MDHEN and SYDVKM. This CDR3 has 16 amino acids. DNA of the CDR3: TGTGCCAGCACTCCTGCTTCGGCGGGAGGTTCCTACGAGCAGTACTTC. It codes for CASTPASAGGSYEQYF.

This rearrangement joins TRBV11-2 to TRBJ1-1; 8 positions agree with TRBD1. The germline CDR1 and CDR2 sequences are SGHAT and FQNNGV. The V gene end was trimmed by 2 bases and the J gene end by 2 bases; junction bases not matched to a gene: 10. The CDR3 is 17 residues long. CDR3: CASSLLLGTGLNTEAFF. DNA for the CDR3: TGTGCCAGCAGCTTACTTTTGGGGACAGGACTCAACACTGAAGCTTTCTTT.

This rearrangement joins TRBV27 to TRBJ2-1; 8 bases match TRBD2. The V gene's germline CDR1 is MNHEY and CDR2 SMNVEV (reference sequence). The V and J ends lost 2 bases and 3 bases, in that order; junction bases with no gene match: 3. The CDR3 length is 15 residues. The CDR3 spells CASSLTGTSYNEQFF. The CDR3 DNA is TGTGCCAGCAGTTTAACCGGGACTAGCTACAATGAGCAGTTCTTC.

The V gene is TRBV7-8, the J gene TRBJ1-5; possible D gene TRBD1, 6 bases. From germline, CDR1 is SGHVS and CDR2 FQNEAQ. The CDR3 spans 13 residues. The V end lost 4 bases, the J end lost 7 bases, and 11 bases lay between the germline ends. CDR3: CASSSHRVQPQHF. CDR3 coding DNA: TGTGCCAGCAGCTCACACAGGGTCCAGCCCCAGCATTTT.

The chain carries TRBV7-9 and TRBJ2-3, with 13 bases matching TRBD2. Germline CDR1 reads SEHNR; CDR2 reads FQNEAQ (reference sequence). V was clipped by 3 bases and J by 4 bases; unmatched bases: 13. The CDR3 is made up of 19 amino acids. The CDR3 DNA is TGTGCCAGCAGCTTTACTAGTGATGGGGGGACTAGCGGGGCAGATACGCAGTATTTT. Its translation is CASSFTSDGGTSGADTQYF.

This clone was recorded only once. This chain joins TRBV9 and TRBJ1-1; TRBD1 agrees at 10 bases. V was clipped by 3 bases and J by 1 base; unmatched bases: 3. The CDR3 has 15 residues. Germline V gives CDR1 SGDLS, CDR2 YYNGEE. The CDR3 DNA sequence: TGTGCCAGCAGCGCCGGGACAGGGGCGAACACTGAAGCTTTCTTT. Residues: CASSAGTGANTEAFF.

V usage is TRBV20-1 and J usage is TRBJ2-5; TRBD1 might be the D (6 bases). V gave up 4 bases and J gave up 5 bases, with 8 bases separating them. This CDR3 comprises 11 residues. In germline, CDR1 is DFQATT, CDR2 SNEGSKA (reference sequence). The CDR3 bases are TGCAGTGCTAACCAGGGGGAGACCCAGTACTTC. Protein sequence: CSANQGETQYF.

The table lists this clone with a count of one. This chain links TRBV7-9 with TRBJ2-3; 10 positions agree with TRBD1. Germline trimming cut 6 bases from V and 3 bases from J; bases unmatched to any gene: 12. The CDR3 totals 17 residues. The germline gives CDR1 SEHNR, CDR2 FQNEAQ (reference sequence). CDR3 region: CASRPLSRDRGTDTQYF. The CDR3 DNA reads TGTGCCAGCAGGCCACTTTCCCGGGACAGGGGAACAGATACGCAGTATTTT. The whole variable domain, remainder taken from reference TRBV7-9 and TRBJ2-3, is DTGVSQNPRHKITKRGQNVTFRCDPISEHNRLYWYRQTLGQGPEFLTYFQNEAQLEKSRLLSDRFSAERPKGSFSTLEIQRTEQGDSAMYLCASRPLSRDRGTDTQYFGPGTRLTVL.

V and J are TRBV7-3 and TRBJ2-7, with 8 bases matching TRBD1. Germline CDR1 SGHTA, CDR2 FQGTGA. J lost 2 bases, V lost 2 bases, and 5 bases had no gene match. This CDR3 is 15 amino acids long. The CDR3 sequence is CASSLQTGAAYEQYF. The CDR3 DNA sequence: TGTGCCAGCAGCTTACAGACAGGGGCGGCCTACGAGCAGTACTTC.

V usage is TRBV9 and J usage is TRBJ1-2; D remains ambiguous. Germline values: CDR1 SGDLS, CDR2 YYNGEE. V lost 2 bases, J lost 9 bases, and 17 bases lay in between. The CDR3 has 14 residues. Written as DNA, the CDR3 is TGTGCCAGCAGCGTCTCGGGGTCTTATAAGAGCTACACCTTC. Protein: CASSVSGSYKSYTF.

This clone was seen once. The genes are TRBV28 and TRBJ2-6; TRBD1 aligns across 7 bases. Trimming at V came to 8 bases and at J to 0 bases, leaving 10 bases not matched to a gene. This CDR3 is 17 amino acids long. The germline V gene has CDR1 MDHEN and CDR2 SYDVKM. The chain's CDR3 is CASGPTGQYSGANVLTF. For the CDR3, the DNA is TGTGCCAGCGGACCAACGGGACAGTACTCTGGGGCCAACGTCCTGACTTTC.